This passage covers 21 T cell receptor beta chains from one sample sequenced in a study of CXCR3-negative and CXCR3-positive naive CD8 T cells (dated 2019 in TCRdb). The sample was run on a NextSeq 550. The Human TCR Profiling Kit (MiLaboratory) was used to make UMI-labeled 5' RACE TRB cDNA libraries. Each entry corresponds to one CDR3 protein sequence from reads that TCRdb reprocessed, and DNA is not given. The table of this sample itemizes some 130,000 distinct CDR3 sequences. The top ten constitute approximately 0.3% of the sample. Input material: naive CXCR3- CD8+ T cells from blood. The sample's cell subset or site label, in plain terms: CD45RO-CCR7+CD27+CD95- naive CD8+ T cells lacking CXCR3 (TNR3-). Receptors were obtained from a human donor in good health. Some clones in this sample may be carry-over from other donors' samples.

The CDR3 loop reads CASKELAGMGNEQFF. V gene TRBV6-2 or TRBV6-3 combines with J gene TRBJ2-1; absent DNA, TCRdb's TRBD2 call cannot be checked. CDR1 is MNHEY, CDR2 SVGEGT, per germline. CDR3 size: 15 residues.

The chain joins TRBV29-1 to TRBJ1-1; without DNA, the TCRdb call of TRBD1 cannot be checked. This CDR3 is built from 13 residues. The V gene's germline CDR1 is SQVTM and CDR2 ANQGSEA. This CDR3 is CSVDSGIGTEAFF.

The V and J genes are TRBV20-1 and TRBJ2-7; TCRdb gives TRBD1 as the D gene, but with no DNA this cannot be confirmed. The V gene's germline CDR1 is DFQATT and CDR2 SNEGSKA (reference sequence). CDR3 size: 11 residues. This CDR3 is CSARQGHEQYF.

V and J are TRBV28 and TRBJ2-1; TCRdb calls TRBD2, which cannot be checked without DNA. Germline-derived CDR1 and CDR2 are MDHEN and SYDVKM. This CDR3 spans 16 amino acids. CDR3 in amino acids: CASSPLTSGGYNEQFF.

The chain joins TRBV15 to TRBJ2-7. CDR1 is LNHNV and CDR2 is YYDKDF in the germline V gene (reference sequence). The CDR3 contains 14 residues. The CDR3 loop is CATSNTDGHYEQYF.

This rearrangement joins TRBV15 to TRBJ2-1; TCRdb's D gene call, TRBD1, goes unchecked for lack of DNA. From germline, CDR1 is LNHNV and CDR2 YYDKDF (reference sequence). The CDR3 length is 17 residues. Here the CDR3 reads CATSIGQVINSYNEQFF.

The CDR3 protein is CASSLGTGFGYTF. The chain has TRBV12-3 or TRBV12-4 and TRBJ1-2; TCRdb calls TRBD1, which cannot be checked without DNA. The CDR3 consists of 13 residues.

The chain has TRBV2 and TRBJ2-7; TCRdb calls TRBD2, which cannot be checked without DNA. The CDR3 sequence is 15 residues long. Per germline, CDR1 SNHLY and CDR2 FYNNEI. CDR3 region: CASSPPRGVVHEQYF.

This chain joins TRBV12-3 or TRBV12-4 and TRBJ2-7; TCRdb's assignment of TRBD2 cannot be checked, as there is no DNA. The CDR3 sequence is 15 residues long. The CDR3 is CASSPLGLAGLEQYF.

The gene calls are TRBV12-3 or TRBV12-4 and TRBJ1-1. The CDR3 contains 17 residues. The CDR3 region is CASSLAQNRRENTEAFF.

J is TRBJ1-1 and V is TRBV20-1; TCRdb's D gene call, TRBD1, goes unchecked for lack of DNA. The CDR3 spans 14 residues. The V gene's germline CDR1 is DFQATT and CDR2 SNEGSKA (reference sequence). The CDR3 sequence: CSARDGGRDTEAFF.

The CDR3 loop reads CASSPGPGQLTQYF. The rearrangement joins TRBV7-2 to TRBJ2-3; lacking DNA, the TRBD1 call made by TCRdb goes unchecked. The CDR3 consists of 14 residues. The germline gives CDR1 SGHTA, CDR2 FQGNSA.

The chain links TRBV20-1 to TRBJ2-1; TCRdb calls TRBD1, which cannot be checked without DNA. The CDR3 runs 14 residues. CDR1 is DFQATT, CDR2 SNEGSKA, per germline (reference sequence). The CDR3 sequence is CSAPTGQGYNEQFF.

The chain is built from TRBV29-1 and TRBJ1-1; TCRdb proposes TRBD1, but this gene call is untestable without DNA. Germline lookup yields CDR1 SQVTM and CDR2 ANQGSEA. The CDR3 has 15 amino acids. The CDR3 sequence is CSVDFRARGNTEAFF.

This chain links TRBV12-3 or TRBV12-4 with TRBJ2-3; TCRdb's assignment of TRBD1 cannot be checked, as there is no DNA. This CDR3 is 17 amino acids long. Here the CDR3 reads CASSPGTARRLTDTQYF.

V gene TRBV6-2 or TRBV6-3 combines with J gene TRBJ1-5; with no DNA, the TCRdb D assignment of TRBD1 cannot be verified. There are 15 residues in the CDR3. Germline loops: CDR1 MNHEY, CDR2 SVGEGT. The chain's CDR3 is CASNSKGETNQPQHF.

This chain links TRBV29-1 with TRBJ2-1; as DNA is missing, the TRBD1 call by TCRdb cannot be tested. The CDR3 has 15 residues. The V gene's germline CDR1 is SQVTM and CDR2 ANQGSEA. CDR3 residues: CSAVETGGSYNEQFF.

J is TRBJ2-1 and V is TRBV12-3 or TRBV12-4; TCRdb returns TRBD1, unconfirmable since there is no DNA. This CDR3 comprises 13 residues. The CDR3 sequence is CASRRTEMREQFF.

The rearrangement links TRBV11-2 to TRBJ2-5; checking the TCRdb D call of TRBD1 is not possible without DNA. The germline gives CDR1 SGHAT, CDR2 FQNNGV. The CDR3 has 16 residues. This CDR3 reads CASSSRDRGPQETQYF.

V and J are TRBV19 and TRBJ2-5. From germline, CDR1 is LNHDA and CDR2 SQIVND (reference sequence). The length of the CDR3 is 13 residues. CDR3 sequence reads: CASSKWEQETQYF.

V usage is TRBV15 and J usage is TRBJ2-2; checking the TCRdb D call of TRBD2 is not possible without DNA. In germline, CDR1 is LNHNV, CDR2 YYDKDF (reference sequence). The CDR3 has 17 residues. CDR3 amino acids: CATSRDRNLLGAGELFF.